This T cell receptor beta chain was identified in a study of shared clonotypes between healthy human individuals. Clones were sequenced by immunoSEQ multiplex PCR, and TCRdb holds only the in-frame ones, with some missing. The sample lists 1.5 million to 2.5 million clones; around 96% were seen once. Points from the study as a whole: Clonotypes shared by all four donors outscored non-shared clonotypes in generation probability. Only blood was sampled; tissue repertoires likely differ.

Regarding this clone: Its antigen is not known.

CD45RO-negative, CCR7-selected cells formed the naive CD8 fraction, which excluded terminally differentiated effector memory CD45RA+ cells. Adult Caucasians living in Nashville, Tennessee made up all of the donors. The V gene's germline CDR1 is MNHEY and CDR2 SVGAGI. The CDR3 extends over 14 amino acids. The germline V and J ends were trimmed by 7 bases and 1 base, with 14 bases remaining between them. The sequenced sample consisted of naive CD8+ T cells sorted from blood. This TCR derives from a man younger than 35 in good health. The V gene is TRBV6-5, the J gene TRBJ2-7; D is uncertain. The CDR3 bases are TGTGCCAGCACTAGGACGACCTCTTCCTACGAGCAGTACTTC. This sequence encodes CASTRTTSSYEQYF.